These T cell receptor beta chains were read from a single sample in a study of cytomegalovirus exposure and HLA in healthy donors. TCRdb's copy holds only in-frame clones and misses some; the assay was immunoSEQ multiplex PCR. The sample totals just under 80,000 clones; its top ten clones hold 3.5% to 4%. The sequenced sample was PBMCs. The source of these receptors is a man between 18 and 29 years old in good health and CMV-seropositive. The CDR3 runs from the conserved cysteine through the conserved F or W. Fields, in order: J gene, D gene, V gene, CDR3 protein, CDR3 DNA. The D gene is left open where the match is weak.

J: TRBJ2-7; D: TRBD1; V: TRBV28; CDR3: CASSEPTGLTYEQYF; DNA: TGTGCCAGCAGCGAACCGACAGGGTTGACCTACGAGCAGTACTTC
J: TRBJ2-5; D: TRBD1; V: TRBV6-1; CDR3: CASSVGQGRETQYF; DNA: TGTGCCAGCAGTGTGGGACAGGGGCGGGAGACCCAGTACTTC
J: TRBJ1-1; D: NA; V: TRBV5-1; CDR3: CASSLAWGGVDTEAFF; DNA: TGCGCCAGCAGCTTGGCCTGGGGGGGGGTAGACACTGAAGCTTTCTTT
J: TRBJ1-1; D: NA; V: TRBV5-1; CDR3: CASSLNGRNTEAFF; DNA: TGCGCCAGCAGCTTGAATGGGAGAAACACTGAAGCTTTCTTT
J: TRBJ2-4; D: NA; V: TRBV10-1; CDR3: CASSESLEVLAKNIQYF; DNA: TGCGCCAGCAGTGAGTCTCTAGAGGTCCTAGCCAAAAACATTCAGTACTTC
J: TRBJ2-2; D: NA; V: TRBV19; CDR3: CASSVATGNTGELFF; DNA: TGTGCCAGTAGTGTCGCGACAGGGAACACCGGGGAGCTGTTTTTT
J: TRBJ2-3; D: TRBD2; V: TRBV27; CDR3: CASSPHGTSDIDTQYF; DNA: TGTGCCAGCAGTCCACACGGGACTAGCGATATAGATACGCAGTATTTT
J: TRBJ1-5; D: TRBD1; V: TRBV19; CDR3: CASSTWTGGIDQPQHF; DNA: TGTGCCAGTAGTACCTGGACAGGGGGCATCGATCAGCCCCAGCATTTT
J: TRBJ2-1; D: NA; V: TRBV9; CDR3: CASSIRDYNEQFF; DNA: TGTGCCAGCAGCATCAGGGATTACAATGAGCAGTTCTTC
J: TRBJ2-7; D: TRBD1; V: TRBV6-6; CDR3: CASSYPGTGTTYEQYF; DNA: TGTGCCAGCAGTTACCCCGGGACAGGGACTACCTACGAGCAGTACTTC
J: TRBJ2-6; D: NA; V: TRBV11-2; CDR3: CASRLSGANVLTF; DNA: TGTGCCAGCAGACTTTCTGGGGCCAACGTCCTGACTTTC
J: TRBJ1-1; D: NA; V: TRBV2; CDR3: CASSEGRLNTEAFF; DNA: TGTGCCAGCAGTGAGGGGAGACTGAACACTGAAGCTTTCTTT
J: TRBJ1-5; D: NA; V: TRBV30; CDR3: CAWSRGNSNQPQHF; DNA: TGTGCCTGGAGTCGAGGGAATAGCAATCAGCCCCAGCATTTT
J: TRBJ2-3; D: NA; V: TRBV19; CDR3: CASSTTGTTDTQYF; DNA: TGTGCCAGTAGTACAACAGGGACCACAGATACGCAGTATTTT
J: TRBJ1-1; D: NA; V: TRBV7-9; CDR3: CASSGLGTEAFF; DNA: TGTGCCAGCAGCGGACTAGGCACTGAAGCTTTCTTT
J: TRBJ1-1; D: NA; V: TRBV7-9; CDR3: CASSLFLGRGTEAFF; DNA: TGTGCCAGCAGCCTTTTCTTGGGTAGGGGCACTGAAGCTTTCTTT
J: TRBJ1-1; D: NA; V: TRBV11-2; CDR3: CASSLVAGSTEAFF; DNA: TGTGCCAGCAGCTTAGTCGCAGGGTCCACTGAAGCTTTCTTT
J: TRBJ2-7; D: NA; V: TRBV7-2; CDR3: CASSSSFTGKDEQYF; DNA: TGTGCCAGCAGCTCCAGCTTTACAGGGAAAGACGAGCAGTACTTC
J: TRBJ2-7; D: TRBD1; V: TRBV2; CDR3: CASSVTGGSSYEQYF; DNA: TGTGCCAGCAGTGTCACAGGGGGGAGCTCCTACGAGCAGTACTTC
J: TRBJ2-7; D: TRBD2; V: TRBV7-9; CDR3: CASSLVAERGDEQYF; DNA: TGTGCCAGCAGCTTAGTTGCGGAGCGGGGAGACGAGCAGTACTTC
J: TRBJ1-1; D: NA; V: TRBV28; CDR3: CASHYAEATEAFF; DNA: TGTGCCAGCCACTACGCGGAAGCCACTGAAGCTTTCTTT
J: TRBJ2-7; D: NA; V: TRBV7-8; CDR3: CASTASGLYEQYF; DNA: TGTGCCAGCACCGCTAGTGGACTTTACGAGCAGTACTTC